The 3 T cell receptor beta chains below were found in one sample sequenced in a study of blood T cells in healthy people across ages. Sample-barcoded 5' priming and a J-beta primer mix drove a second PCR of roughly 7 to 11 cycles. Using its own MiXCR run on the 5' RACE reads, TCRdb lists one record per CDR3 protein. The data contain roughly 800,000 distinct CDR3 sequences, around a quarter of them singletons. These data are also associated with another study on T cells of mothers and their children.

Source material: blood. These receptors were taken from a boy aged 5-17 years in good health.

This clonotype was seen a handful of times. The chain carries TRBV6-1 and TRBJ1-3; unclear D gene. The CDR3 has 13 residues. CDR1 and CDR2 from the germline V gene are MNHNS and SASEGT. Trimming left V 8 bases short and J 8 bases short, with 16 bases between. In DNA form, the CDR3 reads TGTGCCAGCGGGCGGGTACAGACCGACACCATATATTTT. It codes for CASGRVQTDTIYF.

This clonotype showed up just a few times. This chain uses TRBV29-1 with TRBJ1-1; 10 positions agree with TRBD1. The germline gives CDR1 SQVTM, CDR2 ANQGSEA. The CDR3 has 14 amino acids. The V and J ends lost 5 bases and 8 bases, in that order; junction bases with no gene match: 11. The CDR3 DNA reads TGCAGCGTTCTAGGACAGGGGGGGAAGTACGAAGCTTTCTTT. Encoded protein: CSVLGQGGKYEAFF.

In its sample, this clonotype was seen a few times. The chain employs TRBV3-1 and TRBJ1-2, with D unresolved. V lost 0 bases, J lost 1 base, and 15 bases lay in between. CDR1 is LGHDT and CDR2 is YNNKEL in the germline V gene (reference sequence). The CDR3 sequence is 17 residues long. The CDR3 sequence is CASSQEIGPMINYGYTF. The CDR3 DNA reads as TGTGCCAGCAGCCAAGAGATTGGGCCTATGATTAACTATGGCTACACCTTC.